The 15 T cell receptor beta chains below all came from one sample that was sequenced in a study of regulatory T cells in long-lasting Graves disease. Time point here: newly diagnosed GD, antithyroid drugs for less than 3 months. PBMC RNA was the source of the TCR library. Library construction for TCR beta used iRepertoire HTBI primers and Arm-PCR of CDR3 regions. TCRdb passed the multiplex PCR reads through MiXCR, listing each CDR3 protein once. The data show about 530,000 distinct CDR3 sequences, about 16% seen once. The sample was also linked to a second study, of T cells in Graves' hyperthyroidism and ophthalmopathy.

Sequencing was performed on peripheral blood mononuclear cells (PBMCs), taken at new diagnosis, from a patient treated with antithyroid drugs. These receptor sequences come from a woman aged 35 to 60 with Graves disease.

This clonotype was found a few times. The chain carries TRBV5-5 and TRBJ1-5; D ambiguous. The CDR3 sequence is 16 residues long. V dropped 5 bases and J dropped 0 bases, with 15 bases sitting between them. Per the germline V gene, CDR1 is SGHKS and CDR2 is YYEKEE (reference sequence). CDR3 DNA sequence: TGTGCCAGCAGAGTTGGGAACAGCAATAGCAATCAGCCCCAGCATTTT. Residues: CASRVGNSNSNQPQHF.

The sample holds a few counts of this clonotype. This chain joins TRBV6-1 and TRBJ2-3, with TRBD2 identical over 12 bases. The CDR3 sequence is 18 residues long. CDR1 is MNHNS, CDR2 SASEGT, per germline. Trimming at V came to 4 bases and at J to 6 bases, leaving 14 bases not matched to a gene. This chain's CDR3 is CASSVVLAGGWGGDTQYF. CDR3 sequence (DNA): TGTGCCAGCAGTGTTGTACTAGCGGGGGGTTGGGGGGGGGATACGCAGTATTTT.

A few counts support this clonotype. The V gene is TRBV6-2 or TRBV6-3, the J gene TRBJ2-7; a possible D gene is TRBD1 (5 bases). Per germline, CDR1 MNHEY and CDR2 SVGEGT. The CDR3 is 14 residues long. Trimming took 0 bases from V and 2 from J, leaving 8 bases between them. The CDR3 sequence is CASSYSLRAYEQYF. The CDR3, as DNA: TGTGCCAGCAGTTACTCGCTCAGGGCCTACGAGCAGTACTTC.

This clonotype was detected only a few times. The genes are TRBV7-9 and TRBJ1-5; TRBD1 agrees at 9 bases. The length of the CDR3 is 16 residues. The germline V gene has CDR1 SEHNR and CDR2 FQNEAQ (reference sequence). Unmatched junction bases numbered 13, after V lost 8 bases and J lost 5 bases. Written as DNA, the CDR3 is TGTGCCAGCCCCTCGGACAGGGGTAAAAAAGATCAGCCCCAGCATTTT. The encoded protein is CASPSDRGKKDQPQHF.

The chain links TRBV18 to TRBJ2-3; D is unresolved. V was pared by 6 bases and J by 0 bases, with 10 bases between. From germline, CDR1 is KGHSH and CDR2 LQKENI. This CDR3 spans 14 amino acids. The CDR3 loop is CASSQDLSTDTQYF. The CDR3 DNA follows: TGTGCCAGCTCTCAGGATCTAAGCACAGATACGCAGTATTTT.

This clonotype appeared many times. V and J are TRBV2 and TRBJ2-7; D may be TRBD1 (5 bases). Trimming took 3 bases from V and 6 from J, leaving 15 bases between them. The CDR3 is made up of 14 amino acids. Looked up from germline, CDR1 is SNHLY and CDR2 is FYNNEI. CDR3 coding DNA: TGTGCCAGCAGTGACACTAATAGGGGTCTCGAGCAGTACTTC. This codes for CASSDTNRGLEQYF.

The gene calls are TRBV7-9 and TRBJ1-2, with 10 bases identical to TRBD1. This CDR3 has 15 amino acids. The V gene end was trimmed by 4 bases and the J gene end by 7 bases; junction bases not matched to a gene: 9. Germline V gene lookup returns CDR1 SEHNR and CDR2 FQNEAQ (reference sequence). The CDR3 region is CASSSRTGGDIGYTF. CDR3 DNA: TGTGCCAGCAGCTCCCGGACAGGGGGAGACATTGGCTACACCTTC. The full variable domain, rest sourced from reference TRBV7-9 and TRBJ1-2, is DTGVSQNPRHKITKRGQNVTFRCDPISEHNRLYWYRQTLGQGPEFLTYFQNEAQLEKSRLLSDRFSAERPKGSFSTLEIQRTEQGDSAMYLCASSSRTGGDIGYTFGSGTRLTVV.

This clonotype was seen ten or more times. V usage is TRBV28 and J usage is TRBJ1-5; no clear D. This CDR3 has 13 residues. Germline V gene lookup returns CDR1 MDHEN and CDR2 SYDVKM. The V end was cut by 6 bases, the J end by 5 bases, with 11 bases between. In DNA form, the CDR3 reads TGTGCCAGCAGGTTAAGCCCCGATCAGCCCCAGCATTTT. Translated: CASRLSPDQPQHF. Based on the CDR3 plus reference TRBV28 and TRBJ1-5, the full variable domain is DVKVTQSSRYLVKRTGEKVFLECVQDMDHENMFWYRQDPGLGLRLIYFSYDVKMKEKGDIPEGYSVSREKKERFSLILESASTNQTSMYLCASRLSPDQPQHFGDGTRLSIL.

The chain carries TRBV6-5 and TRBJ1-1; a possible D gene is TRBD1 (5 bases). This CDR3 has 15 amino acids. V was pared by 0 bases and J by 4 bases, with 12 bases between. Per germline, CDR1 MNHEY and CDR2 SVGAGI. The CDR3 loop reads CASSYSTGRGTEAFF. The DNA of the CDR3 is TGTGCCAGCAGTTACTCTACGGGACGTGGCACTGAAGCTTTCTTT.

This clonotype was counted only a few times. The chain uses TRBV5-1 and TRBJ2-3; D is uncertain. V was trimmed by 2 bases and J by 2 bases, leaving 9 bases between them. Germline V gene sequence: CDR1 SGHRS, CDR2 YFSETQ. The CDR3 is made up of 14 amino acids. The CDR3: CASSFRLFTDTQYF. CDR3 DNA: TGCGCCAGCAGCTTCCGACTTTTCACAGATACGCAGTATTTT.

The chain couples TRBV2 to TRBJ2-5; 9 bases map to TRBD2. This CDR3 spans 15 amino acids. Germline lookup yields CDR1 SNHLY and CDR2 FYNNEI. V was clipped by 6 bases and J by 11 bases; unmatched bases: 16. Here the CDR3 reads CASSDGLAGSIEQYF. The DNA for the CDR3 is TGTGCCAGCAGCGATGGGCTAGCGGGGTCCATTGAGCAGTACTTC.

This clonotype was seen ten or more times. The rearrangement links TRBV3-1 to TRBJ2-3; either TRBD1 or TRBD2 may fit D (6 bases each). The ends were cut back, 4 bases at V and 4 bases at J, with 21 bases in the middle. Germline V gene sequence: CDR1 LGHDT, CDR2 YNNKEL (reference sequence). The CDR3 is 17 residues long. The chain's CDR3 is CASSPVRGRGAADTQYF. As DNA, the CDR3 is TGTGCCAGCAGCCCTGTCCGGGGGCGGGGTGCGGCAGATACGCAGTATTTT.

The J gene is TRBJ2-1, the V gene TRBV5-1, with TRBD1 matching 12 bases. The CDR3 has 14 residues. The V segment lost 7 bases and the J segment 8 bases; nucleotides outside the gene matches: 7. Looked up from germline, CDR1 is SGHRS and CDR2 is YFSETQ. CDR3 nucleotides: TGCGCCAGCCGACCCGGGACAGGGGGCGATGAGCAGTTCTTC. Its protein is CASRPGTGGDEQFF.

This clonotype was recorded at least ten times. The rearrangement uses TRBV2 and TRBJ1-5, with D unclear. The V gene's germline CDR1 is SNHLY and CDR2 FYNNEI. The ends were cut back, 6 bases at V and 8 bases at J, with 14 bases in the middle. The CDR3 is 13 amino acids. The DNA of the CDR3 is TGTGCCAGCAGCCTTCTAGGAATGGAGCCCCAGCATTTT. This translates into CASSLLGMEPQHF.

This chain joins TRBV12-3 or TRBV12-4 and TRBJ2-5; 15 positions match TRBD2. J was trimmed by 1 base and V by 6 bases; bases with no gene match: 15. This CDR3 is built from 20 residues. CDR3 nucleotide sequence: TGTGCCAGCAGCACCTTCTGGGGACTAGCGGGGGGCCTACTCCAAGAGACCCAGTACTTC. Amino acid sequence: CASSTFWGLAGGLLQETQYF.